Below are 17 T cell receptor beta chains sequenced from a single sample in a study of blood T cell repertoires in COVID-19. The protocol was immunoSEQ multiplex PCR, while the TCRdb copy is restricted to in-frame clones and leaves out a portion. Of some 270,000 clones in the sample, roughly 85% were seen once. Sequenced sample: PBMCs or T cells enriched from blood (not recorded which). The source of these receptors is a woman aged 45-60 years with acute COVID-19.

V is TRBV25-1 and J is TRBJ2-1; D perhaps matches TRBD2 (5 bases). Germline lookup yields CDR1 MGHDK and CDR2 SYGVNS. The CDR3 runs to 16 residues. With 1 base removed from V and 8 bases from J, the gap between germline ends came to 18 bases. The CDR3 loop is CASSESTGSQRDEQFF. The CDR3 DNA sequence: TGTGCCAGCAGTGAATCGACGGGGAGCCAAAGGGATGAGCAGTTCTTC.

The chain combines TRBV9 with TRBJ1-3; D is perhaps TRBD1 (5 bases). This CDR3 has 17 residues. Germline V gives CDR1 SGDLS, CDR2 YYNGEE. V was clipped by 4 bases and J by 4 bases, with 21 bases between them. CDR3 region: CASSPNTGFRQGNTIYF. The CDR3 DNA follows: TGTGCCAGCAGCCCGAATACAGGATTCCGCCAGGGAAACACCATATATTTT.

The chain joins TRBV7-6 to TRBJ1-6; no definite D call. This CDR3 is built from 17 residues. V dropped 0 bases and J dropped 7 bases, with 16 bases sitting between them. Germline V lookup: CDR1 SGHVS, CDR2 FNYEAQ. CDR3 in amino acids: CASSLAVQQSRNSPLHF. CDR3 nucleotides: TGTGCCAGCAGCTTAGCGGTCCAACAATCCCGCAATTCACCCCTCCACTTT.

This chain links TRBV10-1 with TRBJ1-5, with unresolved D. Trimming shortened V by 5 bases and J by 4 bases, and 15 bases separated the two germline ends. The CDR3 sequence is 15 residues long. Germline V gene data show CDR1 as WNHNN and CDR2 as SYGVQD (reference sequence). CDR3 protein: CASSKRGPGNQPQHF. CDR3 sequence (DNA): TGCGCCAGCAGTAAAAGAGGGCCGGGGAATCAGCCCCAGCATTTT.

The chain is built from TRBV27 and TRBJ1-6; TRBD1 is a possible D gene (5 bases). CDR3 length: 14 amino acids. Germline values: CDR1 MNHEY, CDR2 SMNVEV (reference sequence). Trimming removed 2 bases from V and 7 bases from J, with 9 bases in between. CDR3 region: CASSLRGLNSPLHF. In nucleotides, the CDR3 is TGTGCCAGCAGTTTAAGGGGTCTAAATTCACCCCTCCACTTT.

The genes are TRBV18 and TRBJ2-3; TRBD1 is a possible D gene (6 bases). The germline V gene encodes CDR1 KGHSH and CDR2 LQKENI. CDR3 length: 15 amino acids. V was pared by 3 bases and J by 2 bases, with 12 bases between. CDR3 bases: TGTGCCAGCTCACCGGGGGCAGTAGCCACAGATACGCAGTATTTT. Amino acid sequence: CASSPGAVATDTQYF.

This chain uses TRBV13 with TRBJ2-1; TRBD2 aligns across 8 bases. Germline lookup yields CDR1 PRHDT and CDR2 FYEKMQ (reference sequence). The CDR3 sequence is 14 residues long. J lost 6 bases, V lost 0 bases, and 1 base had no gene match. The CDR3 sequence: CASSLGRGANEQFF. CDR3 DNA sequence: TGTGCCAGCAGCTTAGGGCGGGGGGCCAATGAGCAGTTCTTC. Supplemented by reference TRBV13 and TRBJ2-1, the full variable domain reads AAGVIQSPRHLIKEKRETATLKCYPIPRHDTVYWYQQGPGQDPQFLISFYEKMQSDKGSIPDRFSAQQFSDYHSELNMSSLELGDSALYFCASSLGRGANEQFFGPGTRLTVL.

The chain links TRBV7-2 to TRBJ1-2; 8 bases match TRBD1. The CDR3 is 15 residues long. V shed 1 base and J 4 bases; nucleotides not matched to a gene: 5. The V gene's germline CDR1 is SGHTA and CDR2 FQGNSA. The CDR3 DNA follows: TGTGCCAGCAGCTTAGGACAGGGGATGGCCTATGGCTACACCTTC. Its translation is CASSLGQGMAYGYTF.

This clone has just one count. This chain joins TRBV12-3 or TRBV12-4 and TRBJ1-2, with D perhaps TRBD1 (5 bases). Between the trimmed V and J ends, which lost 0 bases and 12 bases, there was a span of 11 bases. CDR3 length equals 12 residues. The CDR3 DNA reads TGTGCCAGCAGTTTAGCGCGGGGACTCGACACCTTC. It encodes CASSLARGLDTF.

The chain joins TRBV5-1 to TRBJ2-3; 7 nucleotides align to TRBD1. The V gene end was trimmed by 5 bases and the J gene end by 0 bases; junction bases not matched to a gene: 6. Germline CDR1 SGHRS, CDR2 YFSETQ. The CDR3 has 15 residues. As DNA, the CDR3 is TGCGCCAGCAGGGCCGGGACAGTCAGCACAGATACGCAGTATTTT. Amino acids: CASRAGTVSTDTQYF.

The chain is built from TRBV9 and TRBJ1-2, with 9 positions matching TRBD1. Trimming cost V 2 bases and J 4 bases; bases outside gene matches: 9. The CDR3 extends over 16 amino acids. Per germline, CDR1 SGDLS and CDR2 YYNGEE. The DNA of the CDR3 is TGTGCCAGCAGCGTGGGACAGGGCGCGTTAGGCTATGGCTACACCTTC. Its translation is CASSVGQGALGYGYTF.

This chain links TRBV7-9 with TRBJ2-2; 10 bases fit TRBD2. V shed 4 bases and J 1 base; nucleotides not matched to a gene: 3. This CDR3 has 16 residues. Germline CDR1 SEHNR, CDR2 FQNEAQ (reference sequence). CDR3: CASSSVAGGNTGELFF. In DNA, the CDR3 is TGTGCCAGCAGCTCCGTAGCGGGGGGGAACACCGGGGAGCTGTTTTTT.

V gene TRBV19 combines with J gene TRBJ1-2; TRBD1 is a possible D gene (5 bases). V lost 3 bases and J lost 6, with 20 bases in between. CDR3 length equals 16 residues. The V gene's germline CDR1 is LNHDA and CDR2 SQIVND (reference sequence). DNA of the CDR3: TGTGCCAGTAGTATCATTATGGGACTGGAGTTCGATGGCTACACCTTC. It codes for CASSIIMGLEFDGYTF.

The J gene is TRBJ1-1, the V gene TRBV4-3, with no clear D. The CDR3 has 14 residues. Trimming stripped 3 bases from V and 5 bases from J, with 13 bases between. CDR1 is LGHNA and CDR2 is YSLEER in the germline V gene. Here the CDR3 DNA reads TGCGCCAGCAGCCAGGTCCGACGGGAAACTGAAGCTTTCTTT. Translated: CASSQVRRETEAFF.

This sequence joins TRBV10-3 and TRBJ2-7, with a tentative D call TRBD2 (5 bases). This CDR3 has 15 residues. Germline V gene lookup returns CDR1 ENHRY and CDR2 SYGVKD. V gave up 6 bases and J gave up 0 bases, with 15 bases separating them. The CDR3 sequence: CAISNPGSGSYEQYF. The CDR3 nucleotides read TGTGCCATCAGCAACCCCGGCAGCGGCTCCTACGAGCAGTACTTC.

The J gene is TRBJ1-6, the V gene TRBV30; 10 positions match TRBD1. Germline V gene sequence: CDR1 GTSNPN, CDR2 SVGIG (reference sequence). The trim removed 3 bases at V and 10 bases at J, leaving 6 bases unmatched. The CDR3 runs 14 residues. The chain's CDR3 is CAWRRTGGSSPLHF. CDR3 bases: TGTGCCTGGAGGCGGACAGGGGGTTCCTCACCCCTCCACTTT.

V gene TRBV7-2 combines with J gene TRBJ1-6; 7 nucleotides agree with TRBD1. The CDR3 has 14 amino acids. From germline, CDR1 is SGHTA and CDR2 FQGNSA. The V segment lost 5 bases and the J segment 5 bases; nucleotides outside the gene matches: 3. The CDR3 DNA reads TGTGCCAGCAGCGCCGGGACAGATAATTCACCCCTCCACTTT. Encoded protein: CASSAGTDNSPLHF.